This T cell receptor beta chain was sequenced for a study of blood T cell repertoires in COVID-19. Study context: Acute and convalescent COVID-19 specimens originated in the United States, Italy and Spain. PBMCs, B-cell-depleted T cells, or T cells provided the cDNA or gDNA that made up the material.

Only in-frame clones appear in the TCRdb table, and some are missing; sequencing was by immunoSEQ multiplex PCR. This sample carries about 250,000 clones, roughly 91% of them seen once, and the ten largest clones take roughly 9%. The V and J ends lost 4 bases and 2 bases respectively, with 10 bases between them. This CDR3 region has 14 residues. Per germline, CDR1 LNHDA and CDR2 SQIVND (reference sequence). The chain employs TRBV19 and TRBJ2-3, with D maybe TRBD2 (5 bases). The TCR comes from a man between 35 and 55 years old who had recovered from COVID-19. Sequencing was done on a sample of PBMCs or T cells enriched from blood (not recorded which). The CDR3 protein is CASSRRAATDTQYF. The CDR3, as DNA: TGTGCCAGTAGTAGAAGAGCGGCCACAGATACGCAGTATTTT.